This T cell receptor beta chain is drawn from a study of blood T cell repertoires in COVID-19. Study context: From T cells, B-cell-depleted T cells, or PBMCs came the material, which was cDNA or gDNA.

The table came from immunoSEQ multiplex PCR; TCRdb's copy has only in-frame clones and leaves some out. The sample holds 130,000 or so clones, roughly 80% seen once. Germline V CDR1 and CDR2: SGHKS, YYEKEE (reference sequence). The V end lost 3 bases, the J end lost 4 bases, and 10 bases lay between the germline ends. The CDR3 is 13 amino acids. The V gene is TRBV5-5, the J gene TRBJ1-1, with D perhaps matching TRBD1 (5 bases). Source material: peripheral blood. The TCR sequence derives from a human donor in a cohort sampled during active COVID-19. CDR3 sequence reads: CASSWDGGTEAFF. The CDR3 DNA follows: TGTGCCAGCAGCTGGGACGGGGGCACTGAAGCTTTCTTT.